This T cell receptor beta chain appears in the sequencing data of a study of shared clonotypes between healthy human individuals. As regards this clone: Its cognate antigen is unknown.

Germline V gene data show CDR1 as SEHNR and CDR2 as FQNEAQ (reference sequence). CDR3 length: 14 residues. Trimming pared 1 base from V and 3 bases from J, leaving 6 bases between. A CD45RA+ naive subset and a CD45RA-negative memory subset were split from CD4+ cells. The study, taken as a whole, reports: Incomplete sequencing of sorted subsets was indicated by rarefaction despite large depth. Against clonotypes common to all four donors, non-shared ones had lower generation probabilities.

Using immunoSEQ multiplex PCR, the repertoire was profiled, and TCRdb retains in-frame clones only, with some absent. The sample has some 1,600,000 clones, approximately 98% seen once; the top ten hold 0.45%. Sequenced sample: naive CD4+ T cells sorted from blood. The subset is: CD45RA+ positively selected. V usage is TRBV7-9 and J usage is TRBJ2-2, with D unresolved. The sequence was obtained from a man aged 30 to 39 in good health. CDR3 residues: CASSLELHTGELFF. The CDR3 DNA reads as TGTGCCAGCAGCTTAGAACTCCACACCGGGGAGCTGTTTTTT.